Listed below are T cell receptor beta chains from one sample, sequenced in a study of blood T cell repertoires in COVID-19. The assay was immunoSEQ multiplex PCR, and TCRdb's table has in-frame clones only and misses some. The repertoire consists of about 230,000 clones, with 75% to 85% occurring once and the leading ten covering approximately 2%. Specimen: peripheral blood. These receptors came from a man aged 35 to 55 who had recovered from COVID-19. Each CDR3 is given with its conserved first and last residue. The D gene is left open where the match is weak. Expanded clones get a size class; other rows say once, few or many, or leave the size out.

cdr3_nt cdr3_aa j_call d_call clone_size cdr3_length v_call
TGTGCCAGCAGCAGCGGGTCTCCCGGTACGCAGTATTTT CASSSGSPGTQYF TRBJ2-3 - - 13 TRBV2
TGTGCCAGCAGTCCCGGACAGGGGGAGGGCGGGGAGCTGTTTTTT CASSPGQGEGGELFF TRBJ2-2 TRBD1 few 15 TRBV28
TGTGCCACCAGCGCTGCGGGACTAGCGTCTGAGCAGTTCTTC CATSAAGLASEQFF TRBJ2-1 TRBD2 - 14 TRBV24-1
TGTGCCAGCAGTGAACTCAGGGGAACTAATGAAAAACTGTTTTTT CASSELRGTNEKLFF TRBJ1-4 - once 15 TRBV6-1
TGTGCCAGCAGTCCGGCTAGCGGGGGCCATTACCAAGAGACCCAGTACTTC CASSPASGGHYQETQYF TRBJ2-5 TRBD2 - 17 TRBV25-1
TGTGCCAGCAGTTACTGGGGGGGATCTGGGGCCAACGTCCTGACTTTC CASSYWGGSGANVLTF TRBJ2-6 TRBD2 - 16 TRBV6-5
TGTGCCAGCAGTTATGGGGCAGAAATGGAGACCCAGTACTTC CASSYGAEMETQYF TRBJ2-5 - - 14 TRBV6-2/TRBV6-3
TGTGCCAGCAGCTGGGGGCTGGCGGGAGAGGGGTCCTACAATGAGCAGTTCTTC CASSWGLAGEGSYNEQFF TRBJ2-1 - - 18 TRBV13
TGTGCCTGGAGTGTCCCAGACAAACCCCCCTATGGCTACACCTTC CAWSVPDKPPYGYTF TRBJ1-2 - - 15 TRBV30
TGTGCCAGCAGTCCCCTAGCGGGGATACAAGAGACCCAGTACTTC CASSPLAGIQETQYF TRBJ2-5 TRBD2 many 15 TRBV27
TGTGCCAGCAGCCGAGCCCGACAGGGAAAAGAGACCCAGTACTTC CASSRARQGKETQYF TRBJ2-5 TRBD1 once 15 TRBV5-6
TGTGCCACCAGCCCAACTAGCGGGAAAGGGGAAGGCTACAATGAGCAGTTCTTC CATSPTSGKGEGYNEQFF TRBJ2-1 TRBD2 - 18 TRBV24-1
TGTGCCAGCAGTCGACAGGGAAACACTGAAGCTTTCTTT CASSRQGNTEAFF TRBJ1-1 TRBD1 - 13 TRBV5-4
TGTGCCAGCACCGATGAGGGATTCGGAGAGACCCAGTACTTC CASTDEGFGETQYF TRBJ2-5 - - 14 TRBV2
TGTGCCAGTAGTATTCAGGGAAGGACGAACACTGAAGCTTTCTTT CASSIQGRTNTEAFF TRBJ1-1 - once 15 TRBV19
TGTGCCAGCTCCCTCGGTTTCGAGCAGTACTTC CASSLGFEQYF TRBJ2-7 - - 11 TRBV5-4
TGTGCCAGCAGTCGGACCCGGGAGGTCGAGCAGTACTTC CASSRTREVEQYF TRBJ2-7 TRBD2 - 13 TRBV6-6
TGTGCCAGCAGCTTAGGACAGGGGGACACTGAAGCTTTCTTT CASSLGQGDTEAFF TRBJ1-1 TRBD1 - 14 TRBV7-6
TGCGCCAGCAGCTTGGTGGGGACTAGCGGGGCAGAGCAGTTCTTC CASSLVGTSGAEQFF TRBJ2-1 TRBD2 - 15 TRBV5-1
TGTGCCAGCTCACCATCGGTGCACGAGCAGTACTTC CASSPSVHEQYF TRBJ2-7 - - 12 TRBV18
TGCGCCAGCAGCTTTGAGGGTACCACCGGGGAGCTGTTTTTT CASSFEGTTGELFF TRBJ2-2 - - 14 TRBV5-1
TGTGCCAGCAGTGAATTCCGTCCCTCTGGACACAAGGATAATGAAAAACTGTTTTTT CASSEFRPSGHKDNEKLFF TRBJ1-4 - few 19 TRBV6-1
TGTGCCAGCAGTTACGTGGGACTAGCGGGAGCATCGGAGACCCAGTACTTC CASSYVGLAGASETQYF TRBJ2-5 TRBD2 - 17 TRBV6-2/TRBV6-3
TGTGCCAGTAGTATGAGGGCCCCGAACACCGGGGAGCTGTTTTTT CASSMRAPNTGELFF TRBJ2-2 - - 15 TRBV19
TGTGCCAGCACTGAGAGGGCCCGGGGCTACACCTTC CASTERARGYTF TRBJ1-2 - - 12 TRBV2
TGTGCCAGCAGTTACTCCGGGACAGGGAACTACGAGCAGTACTTC CASSYSGTGNYEQYF TRBJ2-7 TRBD1 - 15 TRBV6-2/TRBV6-3